This T cell receptor beta chain was observed in a study of T-cell memory formation after mild COVID-19. Looking at the study overall: Among the donors, TCR clusters were largely specific to each donor.

This clonotype was seen a single time. The V gene lost 4 bases and the J gene lost 4 bases, with 10 bases spanning the gap. The CDR3 length is 13 residues. Germline lookup yields CDR1 MNHEY and CDR2 SVGEGT. TCRdb ran MiXCR on the 5' RACE reads and lists one entry per CDR3 protein. The table has about 440,000 distinct CDR3 sequences, over 15% seen once. V gene TRBV6-2 or TRBV6-3 combines with J gene TRBJ1-1; the D is unclear. This sequence originates from an adult woman who had mild COVID-19 (a few samples of this study predate the infection). Cell type and time point are not known. The sample taken for sequencing was PBMCs or a T cell subset sorted from them (not recorded which). DNA for the CDR3: TGTGCCAGCAGTTTTGTTGTTGGCACTGAAGCTTTCTTT. Its translation: CASSFVVGTEAFF.